These 19 T cell receptor beta chains came from one sample sequenced in a study of radiotherapy plus CTLA-4 blockade in lung cancer. Clones were sequenced by immunoSEQ multiplex PCR, and TCRdb holds only the in-frame ones, with some missing. This sample has 86,000 or so clones; about 78% occur once, and the top ten carry approximately 4%. Sequencing used peripheral blood, obtained from a patient treated with radiotherapy plus ipilimumab. The receptors derive from a human donor with non-small cell lung cancer who had a partial response to radiotherapy plus ipilimumab. Some clones in this sample may be carry-over from other donors' samples.

V is TRBV5-1 and J is TRBJ2-2; the D gene is possibly TRBD2 (6 bases). The V and J ends lost 0 bases and 1 base respectively, with 7 bases between them. CDR1 is SGHRS and CDR2 is YFSETQ in the germline V gene. The CDR3 has 15 amino acids. CDR3 amino acids: CASSLGDLNTGELFF. For the CDR3, the DNA is TGCGCCAGCAGCTTGGGGGACTTGAACACCGGGGAGCTGTTTTTT.

The V gene is TRBV18, the J gene TRBJ2-7; TRBD1 is a possible D gene (6 bases). The CDR3 contains 15 residues. Per germline, CDR1 KGHSH and CDR2 LQKENI. V lost 6 bases and J lost 0, with 15 bases in between. CDR3 sequence: CASSLGQTSSYEQYF. CDR3 in DNA: TGTGCCAGCTCCCTCGGACAGACGAGCTCCTACGAGCAGTACTTC.

The rearrangement uses TRBV7-2 and TRBJ2-5; D is perhaps TRBD2 (6 bases). The V gene's germline CDR1 is SGHTA and CDR2 FQGNSA. The CDR3 spans 13 residues. V lost 1 base to trimming and J lost 6 bases, with 9 bases between them. The CDR3 protein is CASSLDGGKTQYF. DNA for the CDR3: TGTGCCAGCAGCTTAGATGGGGGGAAGACCCAGTACTTC.

The rearrangement joins TRBV10-3 to TRBJ1-1; 7 bases are shared with TRBD1. V gave up 6 bases and J gave up 3 bases; unmatched junction bases: 7. Germline CDR1 reads ENHRY; CDR2 reads SYGVKD. The CDR3 runs to 14 residues. CDR3 sequence (DNA): TGTGCCATCAGCGAAACTCAGGGGGACACTGAAGCTTTCTTT. It encodes CAISETQGDTEAFF.

The rearrangement links TRBV23-1 to TRBJ1-2; no clear D. TRBV23-1 has ORF status, its function being uncertain. This CDR3 contains 12 residues. V lost 2 bases and J 7 bases, leaving 8 bases between the germline ends. CDR3 sequence (DNA): TGCGCCAGCAGTCAAAAAACAGTTGGCTACACCTTC. Protein product: CASSQKTVGYTF.

The rearrangement joins TRBV21-1 to TRBJ2-5; no DNA check was done on the table's D call, TRBD2. TRBV21-1 is a pseudogene segment. The CDR3 covers 19 residues. CDR3 sequence: CASSKGPPPRWRYQETQYF. The CDR3 DNA is TGTGCCAGCAGCAAAGGACCGCCCCCTCGTTGGAGGTACCAAGAGACCCAGTACTTC.

The chain uses TRBV6-1 and TRBJ1-5; maybe TRBD1 (6 bases). The V gene's germline CDR1 is MNHNS and CDR2 SASEGT. V was clipped by 6 bases and J by 4 bases, with 10 bases between them. The CDR3 covers 13 residues. The DNA for the CDR3 is TGTGCCAGCAGAAGGGGACATAATCAGCCCCAGCATTTT. This sequence encodes CASRRGHNQPQHF.

To note about this clone: The sample carries other DNA sequences with the same CDR3. This rearrangement joins TRBV5-1 to TRBJ2-7; TRBD2 aligns across 9 bases. Germline CDR1 and CDR2: SGHRS and YFSETQ. Unmatched junction bases numbered 9, after V lost 4 bases and J lost 4 bases. There are 15 residues in the CDR3. CDR3 in DNA: TGCGCCAGCAGCCTAGCGGGAACCGGAGCGTACGAGCAGTACTTC. This gives the protein CASSLAGTGAYEQYF.

In its sample, this clone was seen once. The rearrangement links TRBV6-5 to TRBJ2-7; 11 nucleotides match TRBD1. The length of the CDR3 is 15 residues. Germline V gives CDR1 MNHEY, CDR2 SVGAGI. With V trimmed by 6 bases and J by 7 bases, 11 bases remained unmatched. The CDR3 DNA reads TGTGCCAGCAGGCCGGTCGGACAGGGGGCGAGGGAGCAGTACTTC. This codes for CASRPVGQGAREQYF.

The chain combines TRBV10-2 with TRBJ2-7; TRBD2 matches at 7 bases. This CDR3 spans 16 amino acids. In germline, CDR1 is WSHSY, CDR2 SAAADI. After removal of 0 bases from V and 7 bases from J, the junction contained 12 bases not matched to a gene. DNA of the CDR3: TGCGCCAGCAGTGAGTCTAGGCCATTCCTCGGGGGGGAGCAGTACTTC. It specifies CASSESRPFLGGEQYF.

This chain uses TRBV28 with TRBJ1-2, with TRBD1 identical over 12 bases. Germline-derived CDR1 and CDR2 are MDHEN and SYDVKM. V lost 4 bases, J lost 2 bases, and 8 bases stayed unmatched. The CDR3 has 17 residues. The CDR3 DNA reads TGTGCCAGCAGTTCGTCGGGACAGGGGGCCTTAAACTATGGCTACACCTTC. Residues: CASSSSGQGALNYGYTF.

The rearrangement joins TRBV9 to TRBJ2-7; perhaps TRBD2 as D (5 bases). Germline CDR1 SGDLS, CDR2 YYNGEE. V lost 0 bases and J lost 2, with 15 bases in between. This CDR3 is 16 amino acids long. The CDR3 protein is CASSVAGGLPTYEQYF. CDR3 in DNA: TGTGCCAGCAGCGTAGCCGGCGGACTTCCAACCTACGAGCAGTACTTC.

The V call is TRBV9, the J call TRBJ2-7; the D is unclear. V was trimmed by 4 bases and J by 11 bases, leaving 19 bases between them. This CDR3 is built from 13 residues. CDR1 SGDLS and CDR2 YYNGEE come from the germline V gene. Written as DNA, the CDR3 is TGTGCCAGCAGCACCGACAATTTCCTTCGGAAGTACTTC. It is translated as CASSTDNFLRKYF.

The J gene is TRBJ2-5, the V gene TRBV15; D may be TRBD2 (6 bases). The J call may not be correct, given that the DNA end is closer to TRBJ2-7. The CDR3 sequence is 15 residues long. In germline, CDR1 is LNHNV, CDR2 YYDKDF (reference sequence). The CDR3 loop reads CATSREGRGKAEQYF. CDR3 nucleotides: TGTGCCACCAGCAGAGAAGGTCGCGGGAAAGCCGAGCAGTACTTC.

The gene calls are TRBV6-5 and TRBJ1-5, with unresolved D. CDR3 length: 13 residues. V was cut by 4 bases and J by 1 base, with 5 bases left in between. Germline lookup yields CDR1 MNHEY and CDR2 SVGAGI. CDR3 nucleotide sequence: TGTGCCAGCAGTTTGTCAAGCAATCAGCCCCAGCATTTT. Its translation: CASSLSSNQPQHF.

This chain's CDR3 is CASSMAVINEQFF. CDR3 DNA sequence: TGTGCCAGCAGCATGGCGGTAATCAATGAGCAGTTCTTC. V usage is TRBV5-4 and J usage is TRBJ2-1; D is undetermined. Per the germline V gene, CDR1 is SGHNT and CDR2 is YYREEE (reference sequence). This CDR3 comprises 13 residues. V lost 4 bases to trimming and J lost 6 bases, with 11 bases between them.

This clone has only one observation. This sequence joins TRBV27 and TRBJ2-6, with 13 bases identical to TRBD2. J was trimmed by 1 base and V by 6 bases; bases with no gene match: 9. There are 19 residues in the CDR3. Germline V lookup: CDR1 MNHEY, CDR2 SMNVEV (reference sequence). For the CDR3, the DNA is TGTGCCAGCAGCACCGTCCGACTAGCGGGGGGATCTGGGGCCAACGTCCTGACTTTC. As protein: CASSTVRLAGGSGANVLTF.

This clone was observed a single time. The V call is TRBV19, the J call TRBJ2-7; TRBD2 matches 9 bases. CDR1 and CDR2 (germline): LNHDA, SQIVND (reference sequence). V trimming: 11 bases; J trimming: 4 bases; junction bases outside the gene matches: 15. This CDR3 spans 15 amino acids. The CDR3 region is CASSSMALAGYEQYF. CDR3 DNA: TGTGCCTCGAGTAGTATGGCCCTAGCGGGATACGAGCAGTACTTC.

This clone was seen a few times. The chain employs TRBV28 and TRBJ1-2; no reliable D call. This CDR3 region has 13 residues. Germline CDR1 and CDR2: MDHEN and SYDVKM. Deletions cut 8 bases from V and 2 bases from J, with 12 bases between. In nucleotides, the CDR3 is TGTGCCAGCTACCGTGAGAGAAACTATGGCTACACCTTC. Its translation: CASYRERNYGYTF.